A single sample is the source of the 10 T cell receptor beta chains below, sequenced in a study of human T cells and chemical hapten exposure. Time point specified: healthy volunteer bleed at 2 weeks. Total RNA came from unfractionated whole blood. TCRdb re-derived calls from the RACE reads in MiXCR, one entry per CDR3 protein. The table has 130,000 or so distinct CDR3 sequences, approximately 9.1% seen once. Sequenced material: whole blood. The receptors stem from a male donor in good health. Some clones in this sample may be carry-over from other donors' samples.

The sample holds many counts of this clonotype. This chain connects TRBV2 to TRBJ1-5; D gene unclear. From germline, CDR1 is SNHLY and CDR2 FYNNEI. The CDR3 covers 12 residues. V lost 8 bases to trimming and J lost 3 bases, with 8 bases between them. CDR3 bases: TGTGCCAGCGCGGGTACCAATCAGCCCCAGCATTTT. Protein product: CASAGTNQPQHF.

CDR3 residues: CASRAKGNSYGYTF. In DNA, the CDR3 is TGTGCCAGCAGGGCTAAGGGTAACAGCTATGGCTACACCTTC. V usage is TRBV7-9 and J usage is TRBJ1-2; D gene uncertain. Deletions cut 6 bases from V and 4 bases from J, with 15 bases between. The CDR3 loop spans 14 amino acids. Germline CDR1 SEHNR, CDR2 FQNEAQ (reference sequence).

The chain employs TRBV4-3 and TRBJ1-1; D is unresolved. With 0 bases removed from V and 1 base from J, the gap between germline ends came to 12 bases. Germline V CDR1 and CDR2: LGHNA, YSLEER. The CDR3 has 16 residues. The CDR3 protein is CASSQDRVSQNTEAFF. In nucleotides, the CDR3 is TGCGCCAGCAGCCAAGATCGGGTCAGCCAGAACACTGAAGCTTTCTTT.

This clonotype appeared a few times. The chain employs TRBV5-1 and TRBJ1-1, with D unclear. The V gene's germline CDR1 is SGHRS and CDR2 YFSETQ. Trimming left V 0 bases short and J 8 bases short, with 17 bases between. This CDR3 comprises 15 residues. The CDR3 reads CASSLADGPEREAFF. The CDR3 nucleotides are TGCGCCAGCAGCTTGGCCGACGGGCCTGAGAGGGAAGCTTTCTTT.

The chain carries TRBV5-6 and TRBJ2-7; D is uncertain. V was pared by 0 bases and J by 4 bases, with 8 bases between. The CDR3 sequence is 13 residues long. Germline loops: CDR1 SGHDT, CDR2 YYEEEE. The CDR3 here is CASSLVSEYEQYF. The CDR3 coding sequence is TGTGCCAGCAGCTTGGTATCTGAGTACGAGCAGTACTTC.

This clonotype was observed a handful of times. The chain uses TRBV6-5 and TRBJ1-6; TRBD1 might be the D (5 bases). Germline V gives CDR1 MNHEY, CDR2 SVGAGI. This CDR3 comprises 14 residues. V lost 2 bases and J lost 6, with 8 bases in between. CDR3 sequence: CASSYKGFNSPLHF. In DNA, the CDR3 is TGTGCCAGCAGTTACAAGGGGTTTAATTCACCCCTCCACTTT.

Here the CDR3 reads CATSSSGEQYF. The CDR3 DNA is TGTGCCACCAGCAGTTCTGGCGAGCAGTACTTC. The rearrangement uses TRBV15 and TRBJ2-7; the D is unclear. Trimming cost V 3 bases and J 6 bases, with 6 bases left between them. The V gene's germline CDR1 is LNHNV and CDR2 YYDKDF (reference sequence). CDR3 length equals 11 residues. Full variable domain (rest looked up from reference TRBV15 and TRBJ2-7): DAMVIQNPRYQVTQFGKPVTLSCSQTLNHNVMYWYQQKSSQAPKLLFHYYDKDFNNEADTPDNFQSRRPNTSFCFLDIRSPGLGDTAMYLCATSSSGEQYFGPGTRLTVT.

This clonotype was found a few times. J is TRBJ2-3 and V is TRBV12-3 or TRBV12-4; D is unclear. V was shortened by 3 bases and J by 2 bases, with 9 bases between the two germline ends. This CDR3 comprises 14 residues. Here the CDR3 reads CASSLSGVTDTQYF. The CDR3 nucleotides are TGTGCCAGCAGTTTGTCCGGAGTCACAGATACGCAGTATTTT.

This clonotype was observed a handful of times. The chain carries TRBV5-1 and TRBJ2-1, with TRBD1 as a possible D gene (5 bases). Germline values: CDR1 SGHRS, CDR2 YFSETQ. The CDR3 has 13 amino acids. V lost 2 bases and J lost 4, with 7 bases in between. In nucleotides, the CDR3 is TGCGCCAGCAGCTTCAGGGCTTACAATGAGCAGTTCTTC. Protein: CASSFRAYNEQFF. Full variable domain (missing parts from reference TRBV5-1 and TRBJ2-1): KAGVTQTPRYLIKTRGQQVTLSCSPISGHRSVSWYQQTPGQGLQFLFEYFSETQRNKGNFPGRFSGRQFSNSRSEMNVSTLELGDSALYLCASSFRAYNEQFFGPGTRLTVL.

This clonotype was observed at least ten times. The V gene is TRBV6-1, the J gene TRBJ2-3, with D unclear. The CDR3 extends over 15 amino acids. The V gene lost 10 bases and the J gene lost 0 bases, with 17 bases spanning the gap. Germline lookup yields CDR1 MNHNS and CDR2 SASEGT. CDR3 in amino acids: CATLGMLLSTDTQYF. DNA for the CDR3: TGTGCCACCCTAGGAATGCTGCTAAGCACAGATACGCAGTATTTT.